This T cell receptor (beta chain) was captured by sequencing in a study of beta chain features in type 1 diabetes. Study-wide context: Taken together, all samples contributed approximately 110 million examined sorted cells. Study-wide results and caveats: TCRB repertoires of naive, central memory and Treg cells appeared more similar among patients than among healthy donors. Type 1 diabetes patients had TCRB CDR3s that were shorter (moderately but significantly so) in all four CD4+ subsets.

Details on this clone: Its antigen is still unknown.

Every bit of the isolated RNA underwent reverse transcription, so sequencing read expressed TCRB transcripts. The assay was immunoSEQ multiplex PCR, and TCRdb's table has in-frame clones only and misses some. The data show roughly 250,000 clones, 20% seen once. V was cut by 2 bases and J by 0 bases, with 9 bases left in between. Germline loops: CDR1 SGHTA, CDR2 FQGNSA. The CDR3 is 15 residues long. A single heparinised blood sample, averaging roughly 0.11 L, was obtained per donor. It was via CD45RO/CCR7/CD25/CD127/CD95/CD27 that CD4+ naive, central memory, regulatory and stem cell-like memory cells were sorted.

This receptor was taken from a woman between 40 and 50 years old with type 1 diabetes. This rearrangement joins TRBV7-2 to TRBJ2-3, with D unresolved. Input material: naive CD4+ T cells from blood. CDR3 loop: CASSLSLVSTDTQYF. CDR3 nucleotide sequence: TGTGCCAGCAGCTTATCATTAGTAAGCACAGATACGCAGTATTTT.